The present TCR beta chain was sequenced within a study of human CD8 memory T cell subsets. The TPEX subset meant dysfunctional early memory CD8+ cells, CCR7+ PD-1+ TIGIT+. Healthy donors' buffy coats yielded the PBMC. Construction of TCR beta libraries was accomplished by means of UMI-labeled 5' RACE. One entry per CDR3 protein, without DNA, is what TCRdb gives after re-calling the 5' RACE reads. This sample contains 5,000 to 8,000 distinct CDR3 sequences. This clonotype was sampled from a human donor in good health. The sample was CD8+ T cells from PBMCs.

This CDR3 reads CASSWGQGYEQYF. The genes are TRBV5-1 and TRBJ2-7; TCRdb designates TRBD1, a call that cannot be tested without DNA. Germline CDR1 SGHRS, CDR2 YFSETQ. The CDR3 is 13 residues long.